This T cell receptor (beta chain) was recovered during a study of Tregs in tolerant kidney transplant recipients. Produced via immunoSEQ multiplex PCR; TCRdb's table is partial and in-frame only. The data show about 46,000 clones, about 89% seen once. On this clone itself: Its antigen remains unknown.

The germline V gene encodes CDR1 SGHDT and CDR2 YYEEEE. The CDR3 is 14 amino acids. V lost 4 bases to trimming and J lost 1 base, with 8 bases between them. Study results and caveats: Findings come from small patient numbers and require larger validation. Biological reproducibility was not directly addressed, but technical replication error appeared minimal.

The chain employs TRBV5-6 and TRBJ2-2, with unresolved D. Sequencing was performed on Tregs from blood. The sequence came from a human donor in good health. The CDR3 protein is CASSPDVNTGELFF. As DNA, the CDR3 is TGTGCCAGCAGCCCGGACGTGAACACCGGGGAGCTGTTTTTT.